The present TCR beta chain was sequenced within a study of T cells expressing NK-cell markers. TCRdb processed the 5' RACE reads again and assigns one entry to each CDR3 protein, with no DNA. Its listing shows about half a million distinct CDR3 sequences. This CDR3 has 15 amino acids. Germline CDR1 and CDR2: SQVTM and ANQGSEA. This clonotype originated in a woman aged 45-59 years in good health. Sequenced sample: blood T cells: a sorted CD56 or NKG2C T cell subset, CD4+ or CD8+ T cells, or bulk PBMC T cells (not recorded which). The chain employs TRBV29-1 and TRBJ2-1; TCRdb selects TRBD2, and the lack of DNA leaves this call unchecked. The CDR3 sequence: CSVEVGGLAGGRLFF.